Reported below is one T cell receptor beta chain. This clone was seen a handful of times. Its binding antigen is unknown. Base qualities are not provided; no much larger clone lies one nucleotide away. The entire isolated RNA was reverse transcribed using the High Capacity cDNA Reverse Transcription Kit, and thus expressed TCRB transcripts were sequenced. Deep immunoSEQ sequencing was applied to naive, central memory and regulatory T cell samples, giving an average of about 3.7 million total reads per sample. Sorted cells were lysed in RLT buffer and RNA was extracted with DNase-treated RNeasy Micro or Mini kits, depending on cell number. To prevent cross-contamination, every cell subset was processed on its own, while patient and healthy donor samples were processed together. TCRB sequences were amplified from cDNA with the immunoSEQ multiplex PCR, producing 87-bp fragments spanning the CDR3 region. Amplicons were sequenced on the Illumina HiSeq platform. Per the source publication's procedure: Synthetic template baselines were used to correct PCR bias computationally, reads within Hamming distance 2 were collapsed together, and singletons that could not be merged were discarded. Reads were aligned against IMGT to assign V, D and J genes, CDR3 length and insertions or deletions at six rearrangement sites. Clonotype counts were normalized to sorted cell number within each subset before computing true diversity and Gini coefficients with the tcR R package. The overlap coefficient, calculated on TCRB nucleotide sequences, was used to measure repertoire sharing. In its TCRdb copy, this immuneACCESS table keeps in-frame sequences only and misses some clones. Where compared with another copy, unresolved V genes explain less than half of these, and the others have no known cause. The V and J calls and clone size are taken from that table; D and trimming were inferred from the DNA. The sample table lists roughly 100,000 clones, 28% of them with a count of one. The top ten hold 0.5% to 0.6% of the sample.

This entry belongs to a study of beta chain features in type 1 diabetes (dated by TCRdb to 2017 to 2018). Notes on the research overall: No differences in mean age, gender distribution, total cell number or subset yield were found between patients and healthy donors. A total of approximately 110,000,000 sorted cells were examined across all samples, and a strong correlation was observed between cell number per subset and RNA yield. In the study, recently diagnosed type 1 diabetes patients and matched healthy donors were compared on the TCRB repertoires of their sorted circulating CD4+ T cell subsets. Regulatory and stem cell-like memory subsets were obtained from only 8 patients and roughly 8 healthy donors, while naive and central memory subsets were obtained from all 28 donors.

From each donor, a single peripheral blood sample of about 110 mL on average was drawn into heparinised tubes. Naive, central memory, regulatory and stem cell-like memory CD4+ T cells were sorted on a BD FACSAria II using a panel including CD45RO, CCR7, CD25, CD127, CD95 and CD27. All sorted populations exceeded 98% purity. PBMCs were separated immediately by Lymphoprep density gradient centrifugation and were stained directly, without being cultured. Samples were stained and sorted in pairs, with one healthy donor and one patient per experiment, so that batch effects were minimized. Paper-wide results and their limitations: A moderate but significant shortening of TCRB CDR3 length was observed in type 1 diabetes patients in all four CD4+ subsets. PCR may preferentially amplify shorter templates, but because patient and control samples were amplified and corrected together, any resulting skew would affect both groups equally. Patients with type 1 diabetes made fewer insertions and deleted more nucleotides at VDJ recombination sites, implying thymic rearrangement abnormalities. Because cDNA was sequenced instead of genomic DNA, highly expressing activated cells could be over-represented, though the groups showed no difference in activation or CD3 levels. Only small numbers of individuals were included in the HLA sub-analyses, which left unresolved whether HLA type had any influence on TCRB rearrangement. The naive, central memory and regulatory TCRB repertoires appeared to resemble one another more closely among patients than among healthy donors.

Sequenced material: central memory CD4+ T cells from blood. This receptor was taken from a woman aged 18-35 years with type 1 diabetes.

The nucleotide sequence is given as TGCGCCAGCAGCCAAGCGCCAGACTTCGAGCAGTACTTC. Its coded protein is CASSQAPDFEQYF. Recombination connected TRBV4-1 to TRBJ2-7; the D gene identity is not certain. The V end loses 1 base and the J end loses 6 bases, and a stretch of 10 bases separates them. The CDR3 measures 13 amino acids from cysteine to phenylalanine. Of the read, only the CDR3 DNA is kept; its 39 bases are in frame from base 1. The germline V gene supplies CDR1 MGHRA and CDR2 YSYEKL.